These T cell receptor beta chains were read from a single sample in a study of OX40 agonist ivuxolimab in advanced cancers. Produced via immunoSEQ multiplex PCR; TCRdb's table is partial and in-frame only. The sample records 60,000 or so clones, 85% to 90% being singletons. The specimen was CD4+ or CD8+ T cells sorted from blood, collected in a trial of the OX40 agonist ivuxolimab. The receptors derive from an adult with an advanced solid tumor such as melanoma, head and neck, liver or kidney cancer. The CDR3 runs from the conserved cysteine through the conserved F or W. Fields, in order: J gene, V gene, D gene, clone size, CDR3 DNA, CDR3 protein. A D gene is named only where the DNA matches it firmly. For some rows the clone size is stated as once, few or many, or as a class when expanded; others skip it.

J gene: TRBJ1-5; V gene: TRBV1; D gene: -; clone size: -; CDR3 DNA: TGCACCAGCAGCCTCGCAGGACCCTCCCCTAGTCAGCCCCAGCATTTT; CDR3 protein: CTSSLAGPSPSQPQHF
J gene: TRBJ2-3; V gene: TRBV11-2; D gene: TRBD2; clone size: -; CDR3 DNA: TGTGCCAGCAGCGTCACTAGCGGGGGGGCCCGCACAGATACGCAGTATTTT; CDR3 protein: CASSVTSGGARTDTQYF
J gene: TRBJ2-5; V gene: TRBV5-1; D gene: TRBD1; clone size: -; CDR3 DNA: TGCGCCAGCAGCTCAACCGAACAGGGGGCGCGGGAGACCCAGTACTTC; CDR3 protein: CASSSTEQGARETQYF
J gene: TRBJ1-3; V gene: TRBV28; D gene: TRBD1; clone size: -; CDR3 DNA: TGTGCCAGCAGTTTAGACAGGGGATACGATTCTGGAAACACCATATATTTT; CDR3 protein: CASSLDRGYDSGNTIYF
J gene: TRBJ2-5; V gene: TRBV9; D gene: TRBD2; clone size: -; CDR3 DNA: TGTGCCAGCAGCGTCTCAGACCGGACGGGGGGGGAGACCCAGTACTTC; CDR3 protein: CASSVSDRTGGETQYF
J gene: TRBJ2-3; V gene: TRBV10-2; D gene: TRBD2; clone size: -; CDR3 DNA: TGCGCCAGCAGTGAGTCAGCGGGGGGGCCCGGTACGCAGTATTTT; CDR3 protein: CASSESAGGPGTQYF
J gene: TRBJ2-2; V gene: TRBV11-2; D gene: TRBD1; clone size: -; CDR3 DNA: TGTGCCAGCAGCTTATGGGACAGTCTGGCCGGGGAGCTGTTTTTT; CDR3 protein: CASSLWDSLAGELFF
J gene: TRBJ1-5; V gene: TRBV10-3; D gene: TRBD1; clone size: -; CDR3 DNA: TGTGCCATCAGCCGGGACAGGGGAAATCAGCCCCAGCATTTT; CDR3 protein: CAISRDRGNQPQHF
J gene: TRBJ2-3; V gene: TRBV5-6; D gene: TRBD1; clone size: -; CDR3 DNA: TGTGCCAGCAGCTTTTACAGGGGCTACACAGATACGCAGTATTTT; CDR3 protein: CASSFYRGYTDTQYF
J gene: TRBJ2-3; V gene: TRBV7-8; D gene: TRBD1; clone size: -; CDR3 DNA: TGTGCCAGCACCCCCCGACAGGGGAGCACAGATACGCAGTATTTT; CDR3 protein: CASTPRQGSTDTQYF
J gene: TRBJ2-7; V gene: TRBV7-3; D gene: -; clone size: -; CDR3 DNA: TGTGCCAGCAGCCCTCGGACAAGCTACGAGCAGTACTTC; CDR3 protein: CASSPRTSYEQYF
J gene: TRBJ2-2; V gene: TRBV5-1; D gene: TRBD1; clone size: -; CDR3 DNA: TGCGCCAGCAGCCTGGAATTCAGGGGGCTGGGCACCGGGGAGCTGTTTTTT; CDR3 protein: CASSLEFRGLGTGELFF
J gene: TRBJ2-2; V gene: TRBV30; D gene: TRBD2; clone size: -; CDR3 DNA: TGTGCCTGGAGGGGACTAGCGGGGGGCACCGGGGAGCTGTTTTTT; CDR3 protein: CAWRGLAGGTGELFF
J gene: TRBJ2-5; V gene: TRBV7-2; D gene: TRBD1; clone size: -; CDR3 DNA: TGTGCCAGCAGCTTAACCCCGGGACAGAGAGGGCAGACCCAGTACTTC; CDR3 protein: CASSLTPGQRGQTQYF
J gene: TRBJ2-5; V gene: TRBV9; D gene: -; clone size: once; CDR3 DNA: TGTGCCAGCAGTGGGGTAGGTAGTAGCAGTGTGCAGTACTTC; CDR3 protein: CASSGVGSSSVQYF
J gene: TRBJ2-1; V gene: TRBV19; D gene: TRBD2; clone size: once; CDR3 DNA: TGTGCCAGTAGTCCACGGGACTACTCAGATGAGCAGTTCTTC; CDR3 protein: CASSPRDYSDEQFF
J gene: TRBJ2-2; V gene: TRBV15; D gene: -; clone size: once; CDR3 DNA: TGTGCCACCAGCAGAGATCGGGTCACCGGGGAGCTGTTTTTT; CDR3 protein: CATSRDRVTGELFF
J gene: TRBJ2-3; V gene: TRBV11-3; D gene: -; clone size: -; CDR3 DNA: TGTGCCAGCAGCGCCAGTTTGTACTCTAGCACAGATACGCAGTATTTT; CDR3 protein: CASSASLYSSTDTQYF
J gene: TRBJ2-7; V gene: TRBV7-3; D gene: TRBD2; clone size: once; CDR3 DNA: TGTGCCAGCAGCTCCGGGACTAGCGGGAACAGACAGTACTTC; CDR3 protein: CASSSGTSGNRQYF
J gene: TRBJ2-7; V gene: TRBV27; D gene: TRBD1; clone size: -; CDR3 DNA: TGTGCCAGCAGCCAACGGGGACAGGGCGGCGAGCAGTACTTC; CDR3 protein: CASSQRGQGGEQYF
J gene: TRBJ1-6; V gene: TRBV6-1; D gene: -; clone size: -; CDR3 DNA: TGTGCCAGCGAACCGGGGGGCTATAATTCACCCCTCCACTTT; CDR3 protein: CASEPGGYNSPLHF
J gene: TRBJ2-5; V gene: TRBV18; D gene: -; clone size: -; CDR3 DNA: TGTGCCAGCTCTCCGACCCTTGGGGAGACCCAGTACTTC; CDR3 protein: CASSPTLGETQYF
J gene: TRBJ1-1; V gene: TRBV7-9; D gene: TRBD1; clone size: -; CDR3 DNA: TGTGCCAGCAGCTTATCACCGGGACAGGGGAACACTGAAGCTTTCTTT; CDR3 protein: CASSLSPGQGNTEAFF
J gene: TRBJ2-5; V gene: TRBV4-1; D gene: TRBD1; clone size: -; CDR3 DNA: TGCGCCAGCAGCCAAACCCCGGGACAGAGCCAAGAGACCCAGTACTTC; CDR3 protein: CASSQTPGQSQETQYF
J gene: TRBJ2-2; V gene: TRBV2; D gene: -; clone size: -; CDR3 DNA: TGTGCCAGCAGTGACAGGTCGAACACCGGGGAGCTGTTTTTT; CDR3 protein: CASSDRSNTGELFF
J gene: TRBJ2-1; V gene: TRBV19; D gene: -; clone size: -; CDR3 DNA: TGTGCCAGTGGAAGGTCCTACAATGAGCAGTTCTTC; CDR3 protein: CASGRSYNEQFF
J gene: TRBJ1-2; V gene: TRBV6-1; D gene: TRBD1; clone size: -; CDR3 DNA: TGTGCCAGCAGTGCCTCCGGGACAGGATATGGCTACACCTTC; CDR3 protein: CASSASGTGYGYTF
J gene: TRBJ1-1; V gene: TRBV9; D gene: -; clone size: -; CDR3 DNA: TGTGCCAGCAGCGTAGCTGGGGCCACTGAAGCTTTCTTT; CDR3 protein: CASSVAGATEAFF
J gene: TRBJ2-1; V gene: TRBV27; D gene: TRBD1; clone size: -; CDR3 DNA: TGTGCCAGCAGTTTAAGACAGGGGGGGGTCAATGAGCAGTTCTTC; CDR3 protein: CASSLRQGGVNEQFF
J gene: TRBJ2-4; V gene: TRBV15; D gene: TRBD1; clone size: -; CDR3 DNA: TGTGCCACCAGCAGGGCCGGGACAGATAAAAACATTCAGTACTTC; CDR3 protein: CATSRAGTDKNIQYF
J gene: TRBJ2-7; V gene: TRBV28; D gene: -; clone size: -; CDR3 DNA: TGTGCCAGCAGTTCCCAGGGAGGGGGCTCCTACGAGCAGTACTTC; CDR3 protein: CASSSQGGGSYEQYF
J gene: TRBJ1-2; V gene: TRBV9; D gene: -; clone size: -; CDR3 DNA: TGTGCCAGCAGCGTCTCCCCCTCGGGGGGGCCCTTAACTGGGTATGGCTACACCTTC; CDR3 protein: CASSVSPSGGPLTGYGYTF
J gene: TRBJ1-4; V gene: TRBV5-4; D gene: -; clone size: -; CDR3 DNA: TGTGCCAGCAGCCGGGACCCCGGGGGTAGTAATGAAAAACTGTTTTTT; CDR3 protein: CASSRDPGGSNEKLFF
J gene: TRBJ1-4; V gene: TRBV7-6; D gene: -; clone size: -; CDR3 DNA: TGTGCCAGCAGCCCCGGGACGAAAAATGAAAAACTGTTTTTT; CDR3 protein: CASSPGTKNEKLFF
J gene: TRBJ2-7; V gene: TRBV19; D gene: -; clone size: once; CDR3 DNA: TGTGCCAGTAGTATGTCAGACAGCTTCTCCTACGAGCAGTACTTC; CDR3 protein: CASSMSDSFSYEQYF
J gene: TRBJ2-5; V gene: TRBV11-2; D gene: TRBD2; clone size: -; CDR3 DNA: TGTGCCAGCAGCTGGGGGGGAAAAGAGACCCAGTACTTC; CDR3 protein: CASSWGGKETQYF
J gene: TRBJ1-3; V gene: TRBV30; D gene: -; clone size: -; CDR3 DNA: TGTGCCTGGAGTATAACCGGGACAATAACTGGAAACACCATATATTTT; CDR3 protein: CAWSITGTITGNTIYF
J gene: TRBJ2-3; V gene: TRBV9; D gene: TRBD1; clone size: few; CDR3 DNA: TGTGCCAGCAGCCCCCGGACAGGGCGTATGGCAGATACGCAGTATTTT; CDR3 protein: CASSPRTGRMADTQYF
J gene: TRBJ1-1; V gene: TRBV6-4; D gene: -; clone size: -; CDR3 DNA: TGTGCCAGCAGCCCGGGGCAGGGAAGCACTGAAGCTTTCTTT; CDR3 protein: CASSPGQGSTEAFF
J gene: TRBJ2-1; V gene: TRBV5-6; D gene: TRBD2; clone size: -; CDR3 DNA: TGTGCCAGCAGCTTGCGTAGCGGGAGGGCCTTCGATGAGCAGTTCTTC; CDR3 protein: CASSLRSGRAFDEQFF
J gene: TRBJ2-1; V gene: TRBV18; D gene: TRBD1; clone size: -; CDR3 DNA: TGTGCCAGCTCACCCCGTGGAATGGGACAGGGGGCTTGGGATGAGCAGTTCTTC; CDR3 protein: CASSPRGMGQGAWDEQFF
J gene: TRBJ1-2; V gene: TRBV7-2; D gene: TRBD1; clone size: few; CDR3 DNA: TGTGCCAGCAGCGGGACAGAAGCTAACTATGGCTACACCTTC; CDR3 protein: CASSGTEANYGYTF
J gene: TRBJ1-1; V gene: TRBV15; D gene: TRBD1; clone size: -; CDR3 DNA: TGTGCCACCAGCACACCCAGACGGAAGACAGGGGCGAACACTGAAGCTTTCTTT; CDR3 protein: CATSTPRRKTGANTEAFF
J gene: TRBJ1-2; V gene: TRBV5-1; D gene: TRBD1; clone size: -; CDR3 DNA: TGCGCCAGCAGCATGGGACAGGGGAATGGCTACACCTTC; CDR3 protein: CASSMGQGNGYTF
J gene: TRBJ1-5; V gene: TRBV2; D gene: -; clone size: few; CDR3 DNA: TGTGCCAGCAGTGAACTGGACAGTAATCAGCCCCAGCATTTT; CDR3 protein: CASSELDSNQPQHF
J gene: TRBJ2-6; V gene: TRBV11-2; D gene: -; clone size: -; CDR3 DNA: TGTGCCAGCAGCTTAGATTCTAGAGCTGGTGGGGCCAACGTCCTGACTTTC; CDR3 protein: CASSLDSRAGGANVLTF
J gene: TRBJ1-2; V gene: TRBV18; D gene: -; clone size: -; CDR3 DNA: TGTGCCAGCTCACCAGGTAGCCAGGGGATTGAGGGCTACACCTTC; CDR3 protein: CASSPGSQGIEGYTF
J gene: TRBJ2-1; V gene: TRBV18; D gene: -; clone size: once; CDR3 DNA: TGTGCCAGCTCACCGAGGGGGGGACGGAGAATTAGCTCCTACAATGAGCAGTTCTTC; CDR3 protein: CASSPRGGRRISSYNEQFF
J gene: TRBJ2-3; V gene: TRBV19; D gene: -; clone size: -; CDR3 DNA: TGTGCCAGTAGCTTGGCGGGGGCGAATACGCAGTATTTT; CDR3 protein: CASSLAGANTQYF
J gene: TRBJ2-7; V gene: TRBV29-1; D gene: TRBD2; clone size: -; CDR3 DNA: TGCAGCGTTGAACCCTCTAGCGGGAGTTACGAGCAGTACTTC; CDR3 protein: CSVEPSSGSYEQYF
J gene: TRBJ2-4; V gene: TRBV7-2; D gene: TRBD1; clone size: once; CDR3 DNA: TGTGCCAGCAGCTTAGCTCTGGTGGGACAGGGGCAAAACATTCAGTACTTC; CDR3 protein: CASSLALVGQGQNIQYF
J gene: TRBJ2-5; V gene: TRBV6-6; D gene: -; clone size: -; CDR3 DNA: TGTGCCAGCAGAATCCAAGAGACCCAGTACTTC; CDR3 protein: CASRIQETQYF
J gene: TRBJ2-1; V gene: TRBV12-1; D gene: -; clone size: -; CDR3 DNA: TGTGCCAGCAGCACCCGGACTAGCGGGAGGGCTATTGGTGAGCAGTTCTTC; CDR3 protein: CASSTRTSGRAIGEQFF